This is a list of T cell receptor beta chains from one sample in a study of T cell responses to AZD1222 COVID-19 vaccine. The data were produced by immunoSEQ multiplex PCR, yet TCRdb's version contains in-frame clones alone and is incomplete. The sample includes roughly 120,000 clones, around nine tenths of them seen just once. Here the sequenced sample was peripheral blood, taken on day 0 of AZD1222 vaccination. Receptor source: an adult in good health. Each CDR3 is given with its conserved first and last residue. A D gene is named only where the DNA matches it firmly. Size is stated for part of the rows, as once, few or many counts, or as a class when the clone is expanded.

TRBJ1-1,few,TRBV27,-,TGTGCCAGCAGCCATGACAGAACGAACACTGAAGCTTTCTTT,CASSHDRTNTEAFF
TRBJ1-2,-,TRBV10-3,-,TGTGCCATCAGGTCTGACAGAAACTATGGCTACACCTTC,CAIRSDRNYGYTF
TRBJ2-1,-,TRBV5-1,-,TGCGCCAGCAGCTTGGGAGCGACGAGCTCCTACAATGAGCAGTTCTTC,CASSLGATSSYNEQFF
TRBJ2-1,-,TRBV5-4,TRBD2,TGTGCCAGCAGCTTTGGAGTGGCGGGGGGTAGCTCCTACAATGAGCAGTTCTTC,CASSFGVAGGSSYNEQFF
TRBJ2-1,-,TRBV19,TRBD2,TGTGCCAGTAGTAAACGGCGGAGTGGGGTAGCGGGAGGGTACAATGAGCAGTTCTTC,CASSKRRSGVAGGYNEQFF
TRBJ2-1,-,TRBV19,-,TGTGCCAGTAGTTTCCCAAGCGGAAAGCGCTCCTACAATGAGCAGTTCTTC,CASSFPSGKRSYNEQFF
TRBJ1-6,-,TRBV19,-,TGTGCCAGTAATAGACAGCTTAATTCACCCCTCCACTTT,CASNRQLNSPLHF
TRBJ1-5,-,TRBV27,-,TGTGCCAGCAGTCCCAGGGCAGCCTTGGATCAGCCCCAGCATTTT,CASSPRAALDQPQHF
TRBJ2-3,-,TRBV5-4,TRBD1,TGTGCCAGCAGCAGGCAGGGGGCCTCAGATACGCAGTATTTT,CASSRQGASDTQYF
TRBJ1-6,-,TRBV6-2/TRBV6-3,-,TGTGCCAGCAGCCCCTCCCGTAATTCACCCCTCCACTTT,CASSPSRNSPLHF
TRBJ2-1,-,TRBV11-2,TRBD2,TGTGCCAGCGTAGCGGGACCGATCAGCTCCTACAATGAGCAGTTCTTC,CASVAGPISSYNEQFF
TRBJ1-1,once,TRBV2,TRBD1,TGTGCCAGCAACCCCCAGGGGGACACTGAAGCTTTCTTT,CASNPQGDTEAFF
TRBJ1-6,-,TRBV5-6,-,TGTGCCAGCAGCTTGGTCAAGTCCTCCTATAATTCACCCCTCCACTTT,CASSLVKSSYNSPLHF
TRBJ1-2,once,TRBV7-2,-,TGTGCCAGCAGCCCGGCAGGAGCGTCCTATGGCTACACCTTC,CASSPAGASYGYTF
TRBJ2-4,-,TRBV7-2,-,TGTGCCAGCAGCTTACTGGGACTAGCCAAAAACATTCAGTACTTC,CASSLLGLAKNIQYF
TRBJ1-3,-,TRBV5-6,-,TGTGCCAGCAGCTTCCGGGGGCCCGGAGGAGGAAACACCATATATTTT,CASSFRGPGGGNTIYF
TRBJ1-2,once,TRBV10-3,TRBD1,TGTGCCATCAGTGCCGGGACAGTCTATGGCTACACCTTC,CAISAGTVYGYTF
TRBJ2-6,-,TRBV24-1,-,TGTGCCACCAGTGATCCACAGGTCCCTGGGGCCAACGTCCTGACTTTC,CATSDPQVPGANVLTF
TRBJ2-3,-,TRBV29-1,-,TGCAGCGTTGATGGTCCAAACACAAGCACAGATACGCAGTATTTT,CSVDGPNTSTDTQYF
TRBJ2-7,-,TRBV3-1/TRBV3-2,-,TGTGCCAGCAGCGGGGGGCTCTCCTACGAGCAGTACTTC,CASSGGLSYEQYF
TRBJ2-1,few,TRBV5-1,TRBD1,TGCGCCAGCAGCTCCCCTGACAGGGTCGGCCATGAGCAGTTCTTC,CASSSPDRVGHEQFF
TRBJ2-1,-,TRBV27,-,TGTGCCAGCACCACAGGGTCTCCCTCCTACAATGAGCAGTTCTTC,CASTTGSPSYNEQFF
TRBJ2-2,-,TRBV6-1,-,TGTGCCAGCAGTGAAGCAGGGGGTCGCACCGGGGAGCTGTTTTTT,CASSEAGGRTGELFF
TRBJ2-1,-,TRBV5-1,TRBD2,TGCGCCAGCAGTGGGCTAGCGGGGGTCAACAATGAGCAGTTCTTC,CASSGLAGVNNEQFF
TRBJ1-5,-,TRBV5-1,-,TGCGCCAGCAGCTCAGTACCTAATCAGCCCCAGCATTTT,CASSSVPNQPQHF
TRBJ2-3,-,TRBV5-4,-,TGTGCCAGCACCAGCTTATCGGGGGGCACAGATACGCAGTATTTT,CASTSLSGGTDTQYF